A single TCR beta chain is shown here with its context. Its matching antigen is unknown. The CDR3 totals 15 residues. Deletions cut 1 base from V and 4 bases from J, with 13 bases between. The germline CDR1 and CDR2 sequences are MDHEN and SYDVKM. This entry belongs to a study of T cell responses to AZD1222 COVID-19 vaccine. Study observations and caveats: There were mostly white British donors and more females than males, and clonal diversity was possibly underestimated. There were repertoire samples only from the period after the peak T cell response. Increased Spike-specific TCR breadth and depth were observed after two AZD1222 doses. The span of vaccine-associated CD4 TCRs extended across spike, with dominance at 160-218 and 743-854.

TCRdb keeps only in-frame clones here, not all; method: immunoSEQ multiplex PCR. The sample shows almost 70,000 clones, under 90% of them seen only once. The material was peripheral blood, obtained 28 days after the second AZD1222 dose. The receptor was isolated from an adult who received the AZD1222 COVID-19 vaccine. This rearrangement joins TRBV28 to TRBJ2-5; unclear D gene. CDR3 region: CASSLLPPLGETQYF. CDR3 DNA: TGTGCCAGCAGTTTATTACCACCCTTAGGAGAGACCCAGTACTTC.